This T cell receptor (beta chain) was profiled in a study of blood T cells in healthy people across ages. Findings and limits, study-wide: Unsorted PBMCs prevented conclusive naive versus antigen-experienced comparison. Roughly linearly, TCR beta diversity per million T cells fell as age increased.

Each sample used at least 6.5 million PBMCs. Concerning this clonotype: Its target is unknown. The junction departs from the called germline gene at one end, perhaps through a read error.

Primed by a sample-barcoded 5' primer and a J-beta primer mix, a second PCR proceeded for roughly 7 to 12 cycles. TCRdb itself ran the 5' RACE reads through MiXCR, one entry per CDR3 protein. The table records under 1,100,000 distinct CDR3 sequences, around 25% of them present only once. The CDR3 is 14 amino acids. This sample was also put to use in a study of T cells of mothers and their children. That study reports: Each mother yielded more than 10 million TCR beta CDR3 reads. Each child yielded 2.5 million to 3 million reads.

The sequence was obtained from a girl aged 2 to 10 in good health. The chain joins TRBV12-3 or TRBV12-4 to TRBJ1-4, with a weak D call TRBD1 (5 bases). Specimen: blood. CDR3 bases: TGTGCCAGCAGTCAGGGTCCACGAAATGAAGAACTGTTTTTT. Protein sequence: CASSQGPRNEELFF.